Listed below are T cell receptor beta chains from one sample, sequenced in a study of shared clonotypes between healthy human individuals. Clones were read by immunoSEQ multiplex PCR, and TCRdb kept only the in-frame ones, dropping some. The sample lists some 800,000 clones, around 93% occurring once. Sequencing was performed on naive CD8+ T cells sorted from blood. All receptors derive from a man under 40 in good health. The CDR3 runs from the conserved cysteine through the conserved F or W. D genes are given only for firm matches. The size entry is marked missing in some rows and otherwise reads once, few, many or a size class.

>TRBV23-1|TRBD2|TRBJ2-7|.
TGCGCCAGCAGTCAAGGACTAGCCGATATTAACTACGAGCAGTACTTC
CASSQGLADINYEQYF
>TRBV5-6|TRBD1|TRBJ2-7|.
TGTGCCAGCAGCACGGACAGGGGTTTGTACGAGCAGTACTTC
CASSTDRGLYEQYF
>TRBV7-9|TRBD2|TRBJ2-2|.
TGTGCCAGCAGCTCCAGACTAGCGGGAAACACCGGGGAGCTGTTTTTT
CASSSRLAGNTGELFF
>TRBV27|TRBD1|TRBJ2-3|.
TGTGCCAGCAGTTTCATCGTAACAGGGGGCATCGATACGCAGTATTTT
CASSFIVTGGIDTQYF
>TRBV29-1|.|TRBJ1-1|.
TGCAGCGTTGAGGCCGGCCGCACTGAAGCTTTCTTT
CSVEAGRTEAFF
>TRBV10-2|TRBD2|TRBJ2-5|.
TGCGCCAGCAGTGAGACTAGCGGGACCGGGGAGACCCAGTACTTC
CASSETSGTGETQYF
>TRBV7-9|TRBD1|TRBJ2-1|.
TGTGCCAGCAGCTCCGGACAGGGGGCCTACAATGAGCAGTTCTTC
CASSSGQGAYNEQFF
>TRBV5-5|.|TRBJ2-3|.
TGTGCCAGCAGCCCCGGACGGGTTTTCGCAGATACGCAGTATTTT
CASSPGRVFADTQYF
>TRBV27|TRBD2|TRBJ2-1|.
TGTGCCAGCAGTTCCCGACTAGCGGGCTCCTACAATGAGCAGTTCTTC
CASSSRLAGSYNEQFF
>TRBV15|TRBD1|TRBJ1-1|.
TGTGCCACCAGCAGAGATTCCGACAGGGACACTGAAGCTTTCTTT
CATSRDSDRDTEAFF
>TRBV15|TRBD2|TRBJ2-2|.
TGTGCCACCAGCAGGGGACTAGCGGGAGGTTTAACCGGGGAGCTGTTTTTT
CATSRGLAGGLTGELFF
>TRBV27|.|TRBJ2-2|.
TGTGCCAGCAGGGACGGAGGGCTGACCGGGGAGCTGTTTTTT
CASRDGGLTGELFF
>TRBV19|.|TRBJ2-7|.
TGTGCCAGTAGTATAAGACTAGGCCGACCTTACGAGCAGTACTTC
CASSIRLGRPYEQYF
>TRBV6-4|.|TRBJ1-2|.
TGTGCCAGCAGTGACTCGAGAGGGAAGTATGGCTACACCTTC
CASSDSRGKYGYTF
>TRBV13|.|TRBJ2-7|.
TGTGCCAGCAGCCCCCGAGGTATCCACGAGCAGTACTTC
CASSPRGIHEQYF
>TRBV27|.|TRBJ1-2|few
TGTGCCAGCAGGACCATACAGGGTGTCGCTTATGGCTACACCTTC
CASRTIQGVAYGYTF
>TRBV4-3|TRBD2|TRBJ2-7|.
TGCGCCAGCAGCCGGACTAGCGGGAACTACGAGCAGTACTTC
CASSRTSGNYEQYF
>TRBV5-6|.|TRBJ2-7|.
TGTGCCAGCAGCTTGGCCTCGGGGGGCCAAAGGGAGCAGTACTTC
CASSLASGGQREQYF
>TRBV30|TRBD1|TRBJ2-7|.
TGTGCCTGGAGTTCCGGGACAGGGAACGAGCAGTACTTC
CAWSSGTGNEQYF
>TRBV11-2|.|TRBJ2-7|.
TGTGCCAGCAGCTTGAGCAGCTACGAGCAGTACTTC
CASSLSSYEQYF
>TRBV7-9|.|TRBJ2-1|.
TGTGCCAGCAGCCGTCGGAGTAATGAGCAGTTCTTC
CASSRRSNEQFF
>TRBV15|.|TRBJ2-1|.
TGTGCCACCAGCAGAACCAGACTGACCTCCTACAATGAGCAGTTCTTC
CATSRTRLTSYNEQFF
>TRBV27|TRBD1|TRBJ2-1|.
TGTGCCAGCGGGACAGACAATGAGCAGTTCTTC
CASGTDNEQFF
>TRBV2|.|TRBJ2-1|.
TGTGCCAGCAGTGAAGCGCAGGAGCCCCTCTACAATGAGCAGTTCTTC
CASSEAQEPLYNEQFF
>TRBV29-1|TRBD1|TRBJ2-2|.
TGCAGCGTTCTGGACAGGGAAAACACCGGGGAGCTGTTTTTT
CSVLDRENTGELFF
>TRBV27|.|TRBJ1-5|.
TGTGCCAGCATGGGCAGACCTCCCGCGAAAAGCAATCAGCCCCAGCATTTT
CASMGRPPAKSNQPQHF
>TRBV5-8|.|TRBJ2-7|.
TGTGCCAGCAGCTTGGAGTCTAGCTACGAGCAGTACTTC
CASSLESSYEQYF
>TRBV13|TRBD2|TRBJ2-1|.
TGTGCCAGCAGCTCCGGACTAGCGGGAGGGAGTGAGCAGTTCTTC
CASSSGLAGGSEQFF
>TRBV9|.|TRBJ2-1|.
TGTGCCAGCAGCGTAGTGACCGGGGATGAGCAGTTCTTC
CASSVVTGDEQFF
>TRBV27|.|TRBJ1-2|.
TGTGCCAGCAGTTTTGGTCCTAACTATGGCTACACCTTC
CASSFGPNYGYTF
>TRBV10-1|.|TRBJ2-7|.
TGCGCCAGCAAAGGGGAAGGACCAGCAGGCGAGCAGTACTTC
CASKGEGPAGEQYF
>TRBV27|TRBD1|TRBJ1-5|.
TGTGCCAGCAGTTTCAGCAGGGGGGGTCAGCCCCAGCATTTT
CASSFSRGGQPQHF
>TRBV10-1|.|TRBJ2-7|.
TGCGCCAGCAGTGAGACCCCCCAGGGCTCCGAGCAGTACTTC
CASSETPQGSEQYF
>TRBV30|.|TRBJ2-1|.
TGTGCCTGGACCCCGAAGGTAGCGGACCTCAATGAGCAGTTCTTC
CAWTPKVADLNEQFF
>TRBV5-6|.|TRBJ1-3|.
TGTGCCAGCAGCTTGGGAGAGTCTGGAAACACCATATATTTT
CASSLGESGNTIYF
>TRBV7-9|TRBD2|TRBJ2-1|.
TGTGCCAGCAGCTACGAGCGGGAGGGCCGCAATGAGCAGTTCTTC
CASSYEREGRNEQFF